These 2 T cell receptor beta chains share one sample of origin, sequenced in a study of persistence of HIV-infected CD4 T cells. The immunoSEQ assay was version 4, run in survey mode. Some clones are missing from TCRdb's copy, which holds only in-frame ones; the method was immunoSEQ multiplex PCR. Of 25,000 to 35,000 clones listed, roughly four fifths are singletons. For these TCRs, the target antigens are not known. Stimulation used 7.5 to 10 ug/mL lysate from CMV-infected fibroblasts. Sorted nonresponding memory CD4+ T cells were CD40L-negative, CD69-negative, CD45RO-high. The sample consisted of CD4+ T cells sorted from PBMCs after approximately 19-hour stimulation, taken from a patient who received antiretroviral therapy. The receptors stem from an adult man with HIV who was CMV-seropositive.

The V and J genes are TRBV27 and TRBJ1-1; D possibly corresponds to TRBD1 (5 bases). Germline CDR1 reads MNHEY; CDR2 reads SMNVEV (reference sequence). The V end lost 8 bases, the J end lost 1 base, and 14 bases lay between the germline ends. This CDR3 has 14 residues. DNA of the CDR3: TGTGCCAGCTACCCGGGACCGACGAACACTGAAGCTTTCTTT. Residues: CASYPGPTNTEAFF.

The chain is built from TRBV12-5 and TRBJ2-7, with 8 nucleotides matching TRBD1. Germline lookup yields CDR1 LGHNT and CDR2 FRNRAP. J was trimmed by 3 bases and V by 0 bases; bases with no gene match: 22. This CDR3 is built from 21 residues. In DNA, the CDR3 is TGTGCTAGTGGTTTGGTTCCCCGTTGGGCAGGGGGCACAACATTGGGCTACGAGCAGTACTTC. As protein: CASGLVPRWAGGTTLGYEQYF. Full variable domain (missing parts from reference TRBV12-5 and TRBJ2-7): DARVTQTPRHKVTEMGQEVTMRCQPILGHNTVFWYRQTMMQGLELLAYFRNRAPLDDSGMPKDRFSAEMPDATLATLKIQPSEPRDSAVYFCASGLVPRWAGGTTLGYEQYFGPGTRLTVT.